This is a list of T cell receptor beta chains from one sample in a study of blood T cells in healthy people across ages. TCRdb re-analysed the 5' RACE reads in MiXCR, keeping a single row per CDR3 protein. Of approximately 940,000 distinct CDR3 sequences listed, roughly 52% were seen once; the top ten hold around 15%. Sequencing was performed on blood. These receptors all come from a man younger than 45 in good health. CDR3s include the opening cysteine and the closing phenylalanine or tryptophan. Each record gives: V gene, clone size, J gene, CDR3 length, D gene, CDR3 DNA, CDR3 protein. The D gene is left open where the match is weak. Size is stated for part of the rows, as once, few or many counts, or as a class when the clone is expanded.

>TRBV20-1|NA|TRBJ2-3|15|TRBD2
TGCAGTGCTTTAAACCCTAGCGGTGGCACAGATACGCAGTATTTT
CSALNPSGGTDTQYF
>TRBV19|NA|TRBJ2-1|17|TRBD2
TGTGCCAGTAGTATAGCTAGCGGGGGCCCCTTGAATTGGGAGCAGTTCTTC
CASSIASGGPLNWEQFF
>TRBV2|NA|TRBJ1-2|13|NA
TGTGCCAGCAGTGAAGAGTGGGACTATGGCTACACCTTC
CASSEEWDYGYTF
>TRBV24-1|NA|TRBJ2-7|16|NA
TGTGCCACCAGTGATTTAGGAGGGGCGGACGACAATGAGCAGTACTTC
CATSDLGGADDNEQYF
>TRBV12-3/TRBV12-4|NA|TRBJ2-1|14|NA
TGTGCCAGCAGTCCCGGGACATGGCGGGGGGAGCAGTTCTTC
CASSPGTWRGEQFF
>TRBV12-3/TRBV12-4|NA|TRBJ2-3|13|NA
TGTGCCAGCAGTGCCCCTAGATCAGATACGCAGTATTTT
CASSAPRSDTQYF
>TRBV27|few|TRBJ2-1|13|NA
TGTGCCAGCAGTTGCGATGTTTACAATGAGCAGTTCTTC
CASSCDVYNEQFF
>TRBV14|NA|TRBJ1-1|14|NA
TGTGCCGGCAGCCCCCGTCTCGGGGGAACTGAAGCTTTCTTT
CAGSPRLGGTEAFF
>TRBV10-3|NA|TRBJ1-6|18|NA
TGTGCCATCAGTGGGCTGCCGGATCGGGCAAATGGTAATTCACCCCTCCACTTT
CAISGLPDRANGNSPLHF
>TRBV7-9|NA|TRBJ2-4|13|NA
TGTGCCAGCAGCCCCCTAGGGGCGGAGATTCAGTACTTC
CASSPLGAEIQYF
>TRBV6-5|NA|TRBJ1-6|14|NA
TGTGCCAGCAGTCTCACCCCAGATAATTCACCCCTCCACTTT
CASSLTPDNSPLHF
>TRBV20-1|NA|TRBJ2-4|14|TRBD2
TGCAGCCACCTCGACGCCACCCGGGGGGGCATTCAGTACTTC
CSHLDATRGGIQYF
>TRBV6-2/TRBV6-3|once|TRBJ1-1|16|NA
TGTGCCAGCAGTTCACCTCAGGACATACCGAACACTGAAGCTTTCTTT
CASSSPQDIPNTEAFF
>TRBV4-1|NA|TRBJ2-1|17|NA
TGCGCCAGCAGCCAAGATATCACACTTAGCTCCTACAATGAGCAGTTCTTC
CASSQDITLSSYNEQFF
>TRBV7-8|NA|TRBJ2-7|16|NA
TGTGCCAGCAGCTTAAGTAACGACCGACGTGGCCACGAGCAGTACTTC
CASSLSNDRRGHEQYF
>TRBV4-2|once|TRBJ2-5|14|NA
TGTGCCAGCAGCTGGGGGCGGGGACAAGAGACCCAGTACTTC
CASSWGRGQETQYF
>TRBV20-1|NA|TRBJ1-2|13|NA
TGCAGTGCTTACCTGGGGTTCAACTATGGCTACACCTTC
CSAYLGFNYGYTF
>TRBV20-1|NA|TRBJ2-7|14|NA
TGCAGTGCTAGAGACAGGGGCATAGGTTACGAGCAGTACTTC
CSARDRGIGYEQYF
>TRBV7-8|NA|TRBJ1-1|14|NA
TGTGCCAGCAGCTCCCGGCCGGAGGGAGCTGAAGCTTTCTTT
CASSSRPEGAEAFF
>TRBV11-3|NA|TRBJ1-2|15|NA
TGTGCCAGCAGCGCAGGGGACGGAGCTAACTATGGCTACACCTTC
CASSAGDGANYGYTF
>TRBV4-1|many|TRBJ2-1|15|TRBD2
TGCGCCAGCAGCCAAGTTCCTAGCGGGGGCTATGAGCAGTTCTTC
CASSQVPSGGYEQFF
>TRBV25-1|few|TRBJ2-7|14|TRBD1
TGTGCCAGCAGTGCCCGGACAGGGGCAGATGAGCAGTACTTC
CASSARTGADEQYF
>TRBV29-1|few|TRBJ2-2|11|NA
TGCAGCGTCGTCTCCTATCGGGAGCTGTTTTTT
CSVVSYRELFF
>TRBV12-3/TRBV12-4|NA|TRBJ2-7|14|TRBD1
TGTGCCAGCAGTGGGACAGATCCCCGATACGAGCAGTACTTC
CASSGTDPRYEQYF
>TRBV7-2|once|TRBJ2-1|14|NA
TGTGCCAGCAGCGGGCGAACCACCTGCAATGAGCAGTTCTTC
CASSGRTTCNEQFF
>TRBV6-5|few|TRBJ2-7|13|NA
TGTGCCAGCAGTTACACGGGGGGCCACGAGCAGTACTTC
CASSYTGGHEQYF
>TRBV29-1|few|TRBJ2-1|12|NA
TGCAGCGTTGGTCAGGGCAACCATGAGCAGTTCTTC
CSVGQGNHEQFF
>TRBV5-1|NA|TRBJ2-3|17|TRBD2
TGCGCCAGCAGCTTTGAATGGGGGCGGGGGGCCACAGATACGCAGTATTTT
CASSFEWGRGATDTQYF
>TRBV6-5|NA|TRBJ2-4|14|NA
TGTGCCAGCATAAGCCCGGGAGCCAAAAACATTCAGTACTTC
CASISPGAKNIQYF
>TRBV29-1|NA|TRBJ2-5|13|TRBD1
TGCAGCGTTGCAGGGGGAAGCCGAGAGACCCAGTACTTC
CSVAGGSRETQYF
>TRBV7-2|many|TRBJ2-5|11|NA
TGTGCCAGCAGCCACGAAGAGACCCAGTACTTC
CASSHEETQYF
>TRBV12-3/TRBV12-4|NA|TRBJ2-7|16|TRBD1
TGTGCCAGCAGTTCCTACCGGGACAGGGTTTCCCACGAGCAGTACTTC
CASSSYRDRVSHEQYF
>TRBV20-1|many|TRBJ2-3|13|TRBD1
TGCAGTGCACTACCGATGGACAGGAAAGAGCAGTATTTT
CSALPMDRKEQYF
>TRBV6-2/TRBV6-3|NA|TRBJ2-1|14|NA
TGTGCCAGCACCCTAGCCGGGACAAAGAATGAGCAGCTCTTC
CASTLAGTKNEQLF
>TRBV28|NA|TRBJ2-1|15|TRBD1
TGTGCCAGCAGCACCACAGGGGACCCCCACAATGAGCAGTTCTTC
CASSTTGDPHNEQFF
>TRBV7-2|NA|TRBJ1-2|13|NA
TGTGCCAGCGCAGAGCCGGGGCCCTATGGCTACACCTTC
CASAEPGPYGYTF
>TRBV7-9|few|TRBJ1-2|15|NA
TGTGCCAGCAGCTCCTCCTTGGACAGTATCTATGGCTACACCTTC
CASSSSLDSIYGYTF
>TRBV2|NA|TRBJ2-5|11|NA
TGTGCCAGCAGTGTTTCACAGACCCAGTACTTC
CASSVSQTQYF
>TRBV4-1|NA|TRBJ2-1|15|NA
TGCGCCAGCAGCCAAGGGGACAACTCCTACAATGAGCAGTTCTTC
CASSQGDNSYNEQFF